This T cell receptor beta chain was found in a study of T cells expressing NK-cell markers. TCRdb reanalyzed the 5' RACE reads and collapses them to one entry per CDR3 protein, without DNA. Its table records a few hundred thousand distinct CDR3 sequences. This CDR3 spans 15 amino acids. Germline lookup yields CDR1 DFQATT and CDR2 SNEGSKA (reference sequence). Sequenced material: blood T cells: a sorted CD56 or NKG2C T cell subset, CD4+ or CD8+ T cells, or bulk PBMC T cells (not recorded which). The genes are TRBV20-1 and TRBJ2-3; TCRdb's D call of TRBD2 is untestable without DNA. The TCR comes from a man between 18 and 35 years old in good health. The CDR3 spells CSAIGTSGPTDTQYF.